This TCR beta chain was retrieved from a study of blood T cell repertoires in COVID-19. Study background: Researchers got acute and convalescent COVID-19 samples from the United States, Italy and Spain. T cells, B-cell-depleted T cells, or PBMCs supplied cDNA or gDNA.

This table comes from immunoSEQ multiplex PCR, and its TCRdb copy is limited to in-frame clones, with some not included. The table lists under 150,000 clones, around 78% of them singletons, with roughly 2.4% in the top ten. V lost 8 bases and J lost 1, with 11 bases in between. This CDR3 comprises 13 residues. Germline loops: CDR1 MNHEY, CDR2 SMNVEV (reference sequence). This clonotype was obtained from a man aged 25-45 years with acute or convalescent COVID-19. This chain joins TRBV27 and TRBJ1-1; D gene uncertain. Sequenced input: peripheral blood. CDR3 loop: CASWRGKNTEAFF. The CDR3 DNA sequence: TGTGCCAGCTGGCGCGGGAAGAACACTGAAGCTTTCTTT.